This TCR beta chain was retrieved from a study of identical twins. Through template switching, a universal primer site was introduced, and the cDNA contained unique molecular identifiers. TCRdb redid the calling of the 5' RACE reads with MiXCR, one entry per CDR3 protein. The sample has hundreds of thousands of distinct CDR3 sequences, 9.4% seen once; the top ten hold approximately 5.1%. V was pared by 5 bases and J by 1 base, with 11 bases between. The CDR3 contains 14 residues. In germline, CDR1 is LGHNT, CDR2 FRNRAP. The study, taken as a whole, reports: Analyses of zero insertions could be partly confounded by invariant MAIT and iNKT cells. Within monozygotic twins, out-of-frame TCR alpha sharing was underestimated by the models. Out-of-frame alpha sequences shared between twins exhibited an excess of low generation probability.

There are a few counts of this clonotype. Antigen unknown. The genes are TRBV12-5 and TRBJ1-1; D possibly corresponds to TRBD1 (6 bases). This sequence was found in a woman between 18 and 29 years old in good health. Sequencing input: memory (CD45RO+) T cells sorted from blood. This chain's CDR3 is CASGPGVRNTEAFF. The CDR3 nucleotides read TGTGCTAGTGGTCCAGGGGTCCGGAACACTGAAGCTTTCTTT.